The present T cell receptor beta chain was sequenced within a study of OX40 agonist ivuxolimab in advanced cancers. Germline V gives CDR1 SNHLY, CDR2 FYNNEI. CDR3 length: 14 amino acids. V was pared by 3 bases and J by 0 bases, with 6 bases between. Note on this clone: Its cognate antigen is unknown.

Assay: immunoSEQ multiplex PCR; the TCRdb copy retains only in-frame clones and omits some. The table has 26,000 or so clones, 70% to 90% seen once. General observations from the study: Antigen targets of the expanded peripheral T cells went undetermined. In CD8+ T cells, expanded clones were on average more numerous than in CD4+.

This receptor was identified in an adult with an advanced solid tumor such as melanoma, head and neck, liver or kidney cancer. The material sequenced was CD4+ or CD8+ T cells sorted from blood, taken in a trial of the OX40 agonist ivuxolimab. The chain combines TRBV2 with TRBJ1-5; D remains ambiguous. The CDR3 coding sequence is TGTGCCAGCAGTGACGCTATTAGCAATCAGCCCCAGCATTTT. Translating gives CASSDAISNQPQHF.